This section outlines one T cell receptor beta chain sequence together with its context. The data were taken from a study of blood T cell repertoires in COVID-19. Study details: The United States, Italy and Spain provided the acute and convalescent COVID-19 samples.

The trim removed 3 bases at V and 3 bases at J, leaving 5 bases unmatched. The CDR3 has 15 amino acids. Germline V gene sequence: CDR1 KGHSH, CDR2 LQKENI. In the authors' methods: Amplification from reference gene primers served as the basis for estimated nucleated cell counts. Sequencing was performed with immunoSEQ multiplex PCR; in TCRdb, only in-frame clones are kept and a portion is missing. The V and J calls and clone size were taken over from that table, and D and trimming were inferred from the DNA. The sample has 90,000 or so clones; approximately 82% are singletons. The origin of this receptor is a human donor in a cohort sampled during active COVID-19. The sequenced sample consisted of peripheral blood. The J gene is TRBJ2-1, the V gene TRBV18; TRBD2 matches 7 bases. Here the CDR3 reads CASSPSREVYNEQFF. CDR3 nucleotides: TGTGCCAGCTCACCGTCACGGGAGGTCTACAATGAGCAGTTCTTC.